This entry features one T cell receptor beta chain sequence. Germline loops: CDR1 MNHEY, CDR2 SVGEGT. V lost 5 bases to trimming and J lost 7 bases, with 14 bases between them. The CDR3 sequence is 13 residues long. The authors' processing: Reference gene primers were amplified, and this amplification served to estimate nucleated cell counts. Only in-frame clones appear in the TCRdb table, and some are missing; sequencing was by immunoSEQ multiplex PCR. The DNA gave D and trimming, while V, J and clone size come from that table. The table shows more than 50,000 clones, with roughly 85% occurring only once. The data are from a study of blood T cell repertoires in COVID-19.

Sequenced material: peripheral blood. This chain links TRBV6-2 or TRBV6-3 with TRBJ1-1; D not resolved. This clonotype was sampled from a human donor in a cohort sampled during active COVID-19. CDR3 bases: TGTGCCAGCAGTCTCCCCGGCGGGCGTGAAGCTTTCTTT. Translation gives CASSLPGGREAFF.